Following are 4 T cell receptor beta chains from one sample sequenced in a study of response to subunit inactivated influenza vaccine. In TCRdb, the RT-PCR reads were re-called with MiXCR into one record per CDR3 protein. The sample shows more than 700,000 distinct CDR3 sequences, over 20% of them seen only once. Specimen: PBMCs from blood, collected around 5 days after vaccination. These receptors originate from a man between 50 and 59 years old who received an inactivated influenza vaccine.

This clonotype was counted ten times or more. The chain couples TRBV7-2 to TRBJ2-1; D call uncertain. CDR3 size: 15 residues. The germline gives CDR1 SGHTA, CDR2 FQGNSA. V gave up 0 bases and J gave up 6 bases, with 12 bases separating them. In DNA, the CDR3 is TGTGCCAGCAGCTTAGCGGTTTTTGCAGCCAATGAGCAGTTCTTC. Translated: CASSLAVFAANEQFF.

This clonotype came up a few times. The V gene is TRBV5-1, the J gene TRBJ2-2, with 9 bases matching TRBD1. The ends lost 4 bases at V and 0 bases at J; junction bases unmatched: 10. Germline CDR1 reads SGHRS; CDR2 reads YFSETQ. The CDR3 covers 18 residues. For the CDR3, the DNA is TGCGCCAGCAGCCCCACCCTAGGACAGGGGACGAACACCGGGGAGCTGTTTTTT. Translation: CASSPTLGQGTNTGELFF.

V and J are TRBV6-1 and TRBJ2-7, with TRBD1 matching 7 bases. The CDR3 loop spans 15 amino acids. Germline trimming cut 6 bases from V and 9 bases from J; bases unmatched to any gene: 17. CDR1 is MNHNS, CDR2 SASEGT, per germline. DNA of the CDR3: TGTGCCAGCAGATCGGCGACAGGGCCCTTGGATGGGCAGTACTTC. Translated: CASRSATGPLDGQYF.

The chain uses TRBV20-1 and TRBJ2-1; 14 nucleotides line up with TRBD2. The J segment lost 2 bases and the V segment lost 5 bases, leaving 5 bases of the junction unmatched. The germline gives CDR1 DFQATT, CDR2 SNEGSKA (reference sequence). This CDR3 is built from 16 residues. CDR3 nucleotides: TGCAGTGCTCTTGGACTAGCGGGAGGAACCTACAATGAGCAGTTCTTC. Protein product: CSALGLAGGTYNEQFF.